These 3 T cell receptor beta chains share one sample of origin, sequenced in a study of T-cell memory formation after mild COVID-19. One entry per CDR3 protein, called by TCRdb with MiXCR from the 5' RACE reads. Of about 350,000 distinct CDR3 sequences listed, around 30% are singletons. The source material was PBMCs or a T cell subset sorted from them (not recorded which). The receptors derive from an adult woman who had mild COVID-19 (a few samples of this study predate the infection). Cell type and time point are not known.

This clonotype was picked up a small number of times. The rearrangement links TRBV20-1 to TRBJ1-4; the D is unclear. Trimming took 0 bases from V and 3 from J, leaving 2 bases between them. This CDR3 is built from 12 residues. CDR1 is DFQATT, CDR2 SNEGSKA, per germline (reference sequence). The DNA for the CDR3 is TGCAGTGCTAGAGAGTCTAATGAAAAACTGTTTTTT. This translates into CSARESNEKLFF.

This clonotype was recorded a few times. The rearrangement joins TRBV6-5 to TRBJ2-4, with D tentatively TRBD2 (6 bases). The CDR3 runs to 15 residues. V lost 2 bases, J lost 1 base, and 9 bases lay in between. Germline values: CDR1 MNHEY, CDR2 SVGAGI. CDR3 nucleotide sequence: TGTGCCAGCAGTTACACGGCGGGGGCCAAAAACATTCAGTACTTC. Translating gives CASSYTAGAKNIQYF.

This chain connects TRBV11-2 to TRBJ1-2, with no clear D. The V end was cut by 4 bases, the J end by 1 base, with 7 bases between. Germline V lookup: CDR1 SGHAT, CDR2 FQNNGV. The CDR3 extends over 13 amino acids. CDR3 loop: CASSSSLNYGYTF. The CDR3 DNA sequence: TGTGCCAGCAGCTCCAGCCTTAACTATGGCTACACCTTC. The entire variable domain, with the rest obtained from reference TRBV11-2 and TRBJ1-2, is as follows: EAGVAQSPRYKIIEKRQSVAFWCNPISGHATLYWYQQILGQGPKLLIQFQNNGVVDDSQLPKDRFSAERLKGVDSTLKIQPAKLEDSAVYLCASSSSLNYGYTFGSGTRLTVV.